This T cell receptor (beta chain) comes out of a study of blood T cell repertoires in COVID-19. This clone has more than one count but fewer than ten. Only in-frame clones appear in the TCRdb table, and some are missing; sequencing was by immunoSEQ multiplex PCR. The data contain roughly 180,000 clones, 86% of them singletons. The CDR3 totals 14 residues. CDR1 is MNHEY, CDR2 SMNVEV, per germline (reference sequence). The V and J ends lost 4 bases and 5 bases, in that order; junction bases with no gene match: 6. The material sequenced was PBMCs or T cells enriched from blood (not recorded which). This receptor was obtained from a woman aged 25 to 39 who had recovered from COVID-19. This chain links TRBV27 with TRBJ2-5; 8 nucleotides agree with TRBD1. This CDR3 reads CASSYTGGWETQYF. CDR3 nucleotide sequence: TGTGCCAGCAGTTATACAGGGGGATGGGAGACCCAGTACTTC.